The next 29 T cell receptor beta chains were all read from a single sample in a study of blood T cells in healthy people across ages. A sample-barcoded 5' primer and a J-beta primer mix were used in a second PCR of roughly 7 to 12 cycles. TCRdb independently ran MiXCR on the 5' RACE reads; one entry per CDR3 protein. The data hold 800,000 to 900,000 distinct CDR3 sequences, with about 59% observed a single time. Sequenced: blood. These receptor sequences come from a man aged 25 to 45 in good health.

In this sample, this clonotype turned up once. The J gene is TRBJ1-2, the V gene TRBV20-1, with 8 positions matching TRBD1. Germline trimming cut 2 bases from V and 4 bases from J; bases unmatched to any gene: 9. This CDR3 has 15 amino acids. Germline V gene sequence: CDR1 DFQATT, CDR2 SNEGSKA (reference sequence). The CDR3 protein is CSARSDDRGLYGYTF. The CDR3 DNA reads as TGCAGTGCTAGAAGCGACGACAGGGGACTCTATGGCTACACCTTC.

The V call is TRBV3-1, the J call TRBJ2-3; D call uncertain. V was shortened by 0 bases and J by 2 bases, with 6 bases between the two germline ends. The CDR3 spans 14 residues. Germline values: CDR1 LGHDT, CDR2 YNNKEL (reference sequence). The CDR3 region has the DNA TGTGCCAGCAGCCAAGAGGTCCACACAGATACGCAGTATTTT. Translating gives CASSQEVHTDTQYF.

This sequence joins TRBV6-2 or TRBV6-3 and TRBJ2-3, with D perhaps assigned TRBD1 or TRBD2 (5 bases each). Trimming removed 7 bases at V and 2 bases at J, with 16 bases between. CDR1 and CDR2 (germline): MNHEY, SVGEGT. The CDR3 is 15 amino acids. The CDR3 sequence: CASNRDATYTDTQYF. The CDR3 DNA is TGTGCCAGCAATAGGGACGCCACCTACACAGATACGCAGTATTTT.

This clonotype was detected only a few times. The chain employs TRBV9 and TRBJ2-2; the D is unclear. The CDR3 is 13 residues long. Germline CDR1 reads SGDLS; CDR2 reads YYNGEE. Trimming took 0 bases from V and 4 from J, leaving 4 bases between them. CDR3 in DNA: TGTGCCAGCAGCGTAGAGGGCACCGGGGAGCTGTTTTTT. Amino acids: CASSVEGTGELFF.

This chain connects TRBV15 to TRBJ2-1; 8 nucleotides agree with TRBD2. Looked up from germline, CDR1 is LNHNV and CDR2 is YYDKDF (reference sequence). The junction had 4 bases not matched to a gene; V was cut back by 3 bases and J by 0 bases. The CDR3 loop spans 16 amino acids. The CDR3, as DNA: TGTGCCACCAGCAGGGAACTAGCGGTCTCCTACAATGAGCAGTTCTTC. Its protein product is CATSRELAVSYNEQFF. The complete variable domain, with remaining parts taken from reference TRBV15 and TRBJ2-1, reads DAMVIQNPRYQVTQFGKPVTLSCSQTLNHNVMYWYQQKSSQAPKLLFHYYDKDFNNEADTPDNFQSRRPNTSFCFLDIRSPGLGDTAMYLCATSRELAVSYNEQFFGPGTRLTVL.

Only one count was recorded for this clonotype. The CDR3 sequence: CASSLGGGGQPYYGYTF. Written as DNA, the CDR3 is TGTGCCAGCAGTTTGGGGGGTGGGGGACAGCCATACTATGGCTACACCTTC. This chain joins TRBV12-3 or TRBV12-4 and TRBJ1-2; the match to TRBD1 covers 7 bases. Unmatched junction bases numbered 13, after V lost 3 bases and J lost 3 bases. This CDR3 contains 17 residues.

The chain uses TRBV6-5 and TRBJ1-2; tentative D call: TRBD1 (6 bases). V shed 6 bases and J shed 8 bases, with 16 bases lying between them. The germline gives CDR1 MNHEY, CDR2 SVGAGI. This CDR3 comprises 13 residues. The CDR3 reads CASRLDSLEGYTF. The CDR3 bases are TGTGCCAGCAGACTGGACAGCTTGGAGGGCTACACCTTC.

This clonotype was seen a handful of times. The gene calls are TRBV6-2 or TRBV6-3 and TRBJ1-5, with D possibly TRBD1 on 5 matching bases. The CDR3 extends over 14 amino acids. Germline loops: CDR1 MNHEY, CDR2 SVGEGT. Trimming took 8 bases from V and 7 from J, leaving 18 bases between them. The CDR3 protein is CASQLQGTEQPQHF. The CDR3 region has the DNA TGTGCCAGCCAATTGCAAGGGACTGAACAGCCCCAGCATTTT.

This clonotype was seen a single time. The gene calls are TRBV5-1 and TRBJ2-5; D may be TRBD1 (6 bases). V was clipped by 0 bases and J by 5 bases, with 11 bases between them. The CDR3 runs to 14 residues. Germline V lookup: CDR1 SGHRS, CDR2 YFSETQ. CDR3 residues: CASSLVGARETQYF. The CDR3 region has the DNA TGCGCCAGCAGCTTGGTGGGGGCAAGGGAGACCCAGTACTTC.

This clonotype was seen a handful of times. The rearrangement links TRBV3-1 to TRBJ1-2; perhaps TRBD1 as D (6 bases). CDR1 is LGHDT, CDR2 YNNKEL, per germline (reference sequence). The CDR3 has 15 residues. V dropped 1 base and J dropped 9 bases, with 18 bases sitting between them. CDR3 nucleotide sequence: TGTGCCAGCAGCCAAGTCGGGGGCCCTTCGATGAGCTACACCTTC. Translated, it gives CASSQVGGPSMSYTF.

This chain joins TRBV12-3 or TRBV12-4 and TRBJ2-3; the D gene is possibly TRBD2 (6 bases). The CDR3 runs to 14 residues. With 5 bases removed from V and 4 bases from J, the gap between germline ends came to 13 bases. CDR3: CASSLRDSPDTQYF. In DNA, the CDR3 is TGTGCCAGCAGTCTCCGGGACTCCCCAGATACGCAGTATTTT.

The chain employs TRBV3-1 and TRBJ2-1; D is tentatively TRBD1 or TRBD2 (6 bases each). CDR3 size: 16 residues. Germline-derived CDR1 and CDR2 are LGHDT and YNNKEL (reference sequence). Trimming pared 4 bases from V and 2 bases from J, leaving 15 bases between. The CDR3 nucleotides are TGTGCCAGCAGCCCGACCTATAGGGGGGCCTACAATGAGCAGTTCTTC. This sequence encodes CASSPTYRGAYNEQFF.

This clonotype came up a few times. The chain joins TRBV7-9 to TRBJ1-4, with 9 bases aligning to TRBD1. Germline V gene sequence: CDR1 SEHNR, CDR2 FQNEAQ (reference sequence). The CDR3 runs to 16 residues. V trimming: 3 bases; J trimming: 4 bases; junction bases outside the gene matches: 6. As DNA, the CDR3 is TGTGCCAGCAGCTTCCAAACAGGGGGCTTTAATGAAAAACTGTTTTTT. Its translation is CASSFQTGGFNEKLFF.

The table lists this clonotype with a few counts. The junction and the germline gene differ at one end; a read error may be behind it. The CDR3 bases are TGTGCCAGCAGCCTAGAGGATCTCTACGAGCAGTACTTC. Protein sequence: CASSLEDLYEQYF. V and J are TRBV11-2 and TRBJ2-7, with D unresolved. CDR1 is SGHAT and CDR2 is FQNNGV in the germline V gene. There are 13 residues in the CDR3.

The chain is built from TRBV11-1 and TRBJ2-3; the match to TRBD2 covers 8 bases. The CDR3 is 15 amino acids. V lost 3 bases and J lost 4; bases outside the gene matches: 6. Germline CDR1 is SGHAT and CDR2 is FQDESV (reference sequence). For the CDR3, the DNA is TGTGCCAGCAGCTTTAGCGGGGCGCACGCAGATACGCAGTATTTT. Protein: CASSFSGAHADTQYF.

The V and J genes are TRBV7-8 and TRBJ2-1, with 10 bases matching TRBD2. Germline V gives CDR1 SGHVS, CDR2 FQNEAQ. The CDR3 consists of 14 residues. J lost 13 bases, V lost 5 bases, and 11 bases had no gene match. The CDR3 nucleotides are TGTGCCAGCAGCCCTCACCGCAGCGGGGGGGGCCAGTTCTTC. As protein: CASSPHRSGGGQFF. The full variable domain, rest sourced from reference TRBV7-8 and TRBJ2-1, is GAGVSQSPRYKVAKRGQDVALRCDPISGHVSLFWYQQALGQGPEFLTYFQNEAQLDKSGLPSDRFFAERPEGSVSTLKIQRTQQEDSAVYLCASSPHRSGGGQFFGPGTRLTVL.

CDR3 in amino acids: CATSDRSGDRGGSKQFF. In DNA, the CDR3 is TGTGCCACCAGTGATCGCTCCGGCGACAGGGGGGGCTCTAAGCAGTTCTTC. V and J are TRBV24-1 and TRBJ2-1; the match to TRBD1 covers 9 bases. J gave up 11 bases and V 3 bases, and 16 bases lay outside the gene matches. The CDR3 is 17 residues long. Germline values: CDR1 KGHDR, CDR2 SFDVKD.

This CDR3 is CASSLVRRGDTDTQYF. The CDR3 nucleotides read TGCGCCAGCAGCTTGGTGCGGCGGGGGGACACAGATACGCAGTATTTT. The chain couples TRBV5-1 to TRBJ2-3, with 8 bases fitting TRBD2. Germline assignment: CDR1 SGHRS and CDR2 YFSETQ. The V gene end was trimmed by 0 bases and the J gene end by 2 bases; junction bases not matched to a gene: 5. There are 16 residues in the CDR3.

This clonotype was counted a single time. At one end the junction does not follow the germline gene, possibly because of a read error. The CDR3 sequence: CASPPLGTSGEESNEQFF. The DNA of the CDR3 is TGTGCCAGCCCACCCCTCGGGACTAGCGGGGAAGAATCCAATGAGCAGTTCTTC. The chain links TRBV18 to TRBJ2-1, with 13 nucleotides matching TRBD2. The CDR3 length is 18 residues. Germline lookup yields CDR1 KGHSH and CDR2 LQKENI. Variable domain in full (rest from reference TRBV18 and TRBJ2-1): NAGVMQNPRHLVRRRGQEARLRCSPMKGHSHVYWYRQLPEEGLKFMVYLQKENIIDESGMPKERFSAEFPKEGPSILRIQQVVRGDSAAYFCASPPLGTSGEESNEQFFGPGTRLTVL.

CDR3 amino acids: CASRAGRSSGEQYF. The CDR3 nucleotides read TGTGCCAGCAGAGCGGGACGGTCCTCCGGGGAGCAGTACTTC. The rearrangement joins TRBV6-1 to TRBJ2-7; the match to TRBD2 covers 7 bases. CDR1 and CDR2 (germline): MNHNS, SASEGT. CDR3 length: 14 residues. V lost 6 bases to trimming and J lost 7 bases; unmatched junction nucleotides: 12.

Only one count was recorded for this clonotype. V and J are TRBV6-2 or TRBV6-3 and TRBJ1-5; TRBD1 is a possible D gene (5 bases). V was pared by 6 bases and J by 1 base, with 19 bases between. The CDR3 extends over 17 amino acids. CDR1 and CDR2 from the germline V gene are MNHEY and SVGEGT. CDR3 DNA sequence: TGTGCCAGCAGCTCCCCTAACTGGGGCCTGAGCAATCAGCCCCAGCATTTT. This encodes CASSSPNWGLSNQPQHF.

Only a few counts were recorded for this clonotype. As DNA, the CDR3 is TGTGCCAGCAGCTTAGTCGTCGGGGGGGATACGCAGTATTTT. Translated: CASSLVVGGDTQYF. This chain connects TRBV7-6 to TRBJ2-3, with TRBD2 matching 7 bases. The CDR3 spans 14 residues. Germline CDR1 is SGHVS and CDR2 is FNYEAQ. The junction had 4 bases not matched to a gene; V was cut back by 1 base and J by 6 bases.

The V gene is TRBV10-3, the J gene TRBJ2-7; 9 bases fit TRBD1. Germline assignment: CDR1 ENHRY and CDR2 SYGVKD. CDR3 length equals 13 residues. Trimming took 7 bases from V and 3 from J; bases not matched to a gene: 4. CDR3 nucleotides: TGTGCCATCATGGGACAGGGAGACTACGAGCAGTACTTC. Translated, it gives CAIMGQGDYEQYF.

This clonotype showed up just a few times. This CDR3 reads CASSDSGILGDTQYF. For the CDR3, the DNA is TGTGCCAGCAGTGATTCAGGGATCCTCGGGGATACGCAGTATTTT. The chain recombines TRBV25-1 with TRBJ2-3; tentative D call: TRBD1 (5 bases). V was pared by 3 bases and J by 6 bases, with 16 bases between. This CDR3 is built from 15 residues. CDR1 and CDR2 (germline): MGHDK, SYGVNS.

The V call is TRBV7-9, the J call TRBJ2-7; tentatively, D is TRBD1 (6 bases). The CDR3 covers 15 residues. Trimming took off 5 bases at V and 3 bases at J, with 17 bases between the two ends. Germline V gene sequence: CDR1 SEHNR, CDR2 FQNEAQ (reference sequence). Written as DNA, the CDR3 is TGTGCCAGCAGCCCCGGGGCAGGGGTTATCTACGAGCAGTACTTC. This sequence encodes CASSPGAGVIYEQYF.

The chain uses TRBV12-3 or TRBV12-4 and TRBJ2-2; the D gene is possibly TRBD2 (5 bases). This CDR3 comprises 15 residues. The germline V and J ends were trimmed by 6 bases and 5 bases, with 16 bases remaining between them. The DNA of the CDR3 is TGTGCCAGCAGCCTTCTCGACTACGGTACCGGGGAGCTGTTTTTT. It is translated as CASSLLDYGTGELFF.

The chain couples TRBV7-4 to TRBJ1-5; 10 nucleotides agree with TRBD1. There are 16 residues in the CDR3. The germline V gene has CDR1 SGHVT and CDR2 SQSDAQ. V dropped 9 bases and J dropped 5; count of bases not matched to a gene: 13. The DNA of the CDR3 is TGTGCCAGTAGTAGGAGGGACAGGGGCTTTGATCAGCCCCAGCATTTT. This codes for CASSRRDRGFDQPQHF.

This chain joins TRBV6-6 and TRBJ1-2; 10 bases are a match to TRBD1. The germline V gene has CDR1 MNHNY and CDR2 SVGAGI (reference sequence). The CDR3 contains 16 residues. V was clipped by 3 bases and J by 4 bases; unmatched bases: 8. CDR3 amino acids: CASSYSLTGGPYGYTF. CDR3 bases: TGTGCCAGCAGTTATTCCCTGACAGGGGGCCCCTATGGCTACACCTTC.

The chain links TRBV9 to TRBJ2-1, with 9 bases identical to TRBD1. The CDR3 spans 15 residues. V was clipped by 3 bases and J by 2 bases; unmatched bases: 3. Germline loops: CDR1 SGDLS, CDR2 YYNGEE. The CDR3 is CASSAGQGPYNEQFF. Written as DNA, the CDR3 is TGTGCCAGCAGCGCGGGACAGGGACCCTACAATGAGCAGTTCTTC.